The 29 T cell receptor beta chains reported below all come from one sample, sequenced in a study of OX40 agonist ivuxolimab in advanced cancers. The protocol was immunoSEQ multiplex PCR, while the TCRdb copy is restricted to in-frame clones and leaves out a portion. The table includes approximately 94,000 clones, about 93% detected once. The material sequenced was CD4+ or CD8+ T cells sorted from blood, taken in a trial of the OX40 agonist ivuxolimab. The receptors stem from an adult with an advanced solid tumor such as melanoma, head and neck, liver or kidney cancer.

This sequence joins TRBV15 and TRBJ1-5; no reliable D call. The germline V gene encodes CDR1 LNHNV and CDR2 YYDKDF (reference sequence). CDR3 size: 14 residues. Trimming removed 4 bases at V and 4 bases at J, with 11 bases between. CDR3 loop: CATSTDGENQPQHF. DNA for the CDR3: TGTGCCACCAGCACGGACGGGGAGAATCAGCCCCAGCATTTT.

The chain carries TRBV21-1 and TRBJ2-1; whether TRBD2, the table's D call, matches the DNA was not checked. TRBV21-1 is noted as a pseudogene. CDR3 length: 17 amino acids. The CDR3 is CASSPILAGSSYNEQFF. CDR3 DNA sequence: TGTGCCAGCAGCCCTATACTAGCGGGGAGCTCCTACAATGAGCAGTTCTTC.

The chain couples TRBV6-5 to TRBJ2-5; D is unresolved. The CDR3 consists of 13 residues. V was shortened by 2 bases and J by 5 bases, with 9 bases between the two germline ends. Germline CDR1 MNHEY, CDR2 SVGAGI. CDR3 in DNA: TGTGCCAGCAGTTACCAATTCAGGGAGACCCAGTACTTC. It codes for CASSYQFRETQYF.

The chain couples TRBV10-3 to TRBJ2-2, with D perhaps TRBD2 (5 bases). V gave up 6 bases and J gave up 6 bases, with 14 bases separating them. CDR3 length: 14 amino acids. Germline CDR1 is ENHRY and CDR2 is SYGVKD. Here the CDR3 reads CAISPEGESGELFF. CDR3 nucleotide sequence: TGTGCCATCAGCCCCGAGGGCGAGTCCGGGGAGCTGTTTTTT.

J is TRBJ2-5 and V is TRBV28, with TRBD2 as a possible D gene (6 bases). Germline V gives CDR1 MDHEN, CDR2 SYDVKM. This CDR3 has 14 amino acids. V lost 2 bases and J lost 4, with 11 bases in between. CDR3 in amino acids: CASSLGRRGETQYF. CDR3 coding DNA: TGTGCCAGCAGTTTAGGGAGGAGGGGAGAGACCCAGTACTTC.

This chain connects TRBV14 to TRBJ1-2; D call uncertain. Per germline, CDR1 SGHDN and CDR2 FVKESK. V gave up 4 bases and J gave up 4 bases, with 16 bases separating them. This CDR3 contains 15 residues. CDR3 in amino acids: CASSPTSEAVYGYTF. In nucleotides, the CDR3 is TGTGCCAGCAGCCCGACTTCCGAGGCAGTCTATGGCTACACCTTC.

In its sample, this clone was seen a few times. The J gene is TRBJ2-1, the V gene TRBV7-2, with 7 bases aligning to TRBD2. J was trimmed by 10 bases and V by 6 bases; bases with no gene match: 9. CDR3 length: 13 residues. Per germline, CDR1 SGHTA and CDR2 FQGNSA. CDR3: CASSIGLVGEQFF. The CDR3 DNA is TGTGCCAGCAGTATCGGACTAGTTGGCGAGCAGTTCTTC.

The chain couples TRBV6-1 to TRBJ2-5; unclear D gene. Germline V gene sequence: CDR1 MNHNS, CDR2 SASEGT. V shed 5 bases and J shed 5 bases, with 9 bases lying between them. The CDR3 is made up of 12 amino acids. For the CDR3, the DNA is TGTGCCAGCAGTACTTGGGGTGAGACCCAGTACTTC. This gives the protein CASSTWGETQYF.

This clone occurred a few times. The chain employs TRBV2 and TRBJ2-7; D tentatively reads TRBD1 or TRBD2 (5 bases each). CDR1 SNHLY and CDR2 FYNNEI come from the germline V gene. The ends were cut back, 8 bases at V and 0 bases at J, with 20 bases in the middle. The CDR3 runs to 16 residues. This chain's CDR3 is CASGSGTLVSSYEQYF. Written as DNA, the CDR3 is TGTGCCAGCGGATCCGGGACCCTTGTGAGCTCCTACGAGCAGTACTTC.

The chain uses TRBV5-1 and TRBJ2-3; the match to TRBD2 covers 8 bases. CDR1 and CDR2 (germline): SGHRS, YFSETQ. The CDR3 is 16 amino acids. Trimming took 1 base from V and 0 from J; bases not matched to a gene: 4. The CDR3 sequence is CASSLWASGSTDTQYF. CDR3 nucleotide sequence: TGCGCCAGCAGCTTGTGGGCTAGCGGGAGCACAGATACGCAGTATTTT.

CDR3 in DNA: TGTGCCAGCAGCTTGACAGGGGTTCGGCTTCCCAATCAGCCCCAGCATTTT. Amino acid sequence: CASSLTGVRLPNQPQHF. This rearrangement joins TRBV11-2 to TRBJ1-5, with 8 bases that match TRBD1. This CDR3 spans 17 amino acids. CDR1 is SGHAT and CDR2 is FQNNGV in the germline V gene. V lost 3 bases to trimming and J lost 3 bases; unmatched junction nucleotides: 10.

In nucleotides, the CDR3 is TGTGCCAGCAGCTTACTTTCGGGTGATGAGCAGTTCTTC. Amino acids: CASSLLSGDEQFF. The chain uses TRBV7-9 and TRBJ2-1; D is undetermined. CDR1 and CDR2 from the germline V gene are SEHNR and FQNEAQ (reference sequence). V was clipped by 2 bases and J by 8 bases, with 10 bases between them. The CDR3 extends over 13 amino acids. The whole variable domain, remainder taken from reference TRBV7-9 and TRBJ2-1, is DTGVSQNPRHKITKRGQNVTFRCDPISEHNRLYWYRQTLGQGPEFLTYFQNEAQLEKSRLLSDRFSAERPKGSFSTLEIQRTEQGDSAMYLCASSLLSGDEQFFGPGTRLTVL.

This chain joins TRBV6-1 and TRBJ2-2; a possible D gene is TRBD2 (6 bases). Germline CDR1 MNHNS, CDR2 SASEGT. This CDR3 contains 16 residues. Trimming removed 4 bases at V and 6 bases at J, with 18 bases between. The CDR3 nucleotides read TGTGCCAGCAGTGCCCGTCAACGGCCGGGGGCCGGGGAGCTGTTTTTT. Its protein is CASSARQRPGAGELFF.

The chain carries TRBV19 and TRBJ2-5; perhaps TRBD2 as D (6 bases). The last part of the DNA fits TRBJ2-7 better; the J call may be wrong. The CDR3 extends over 12 amino acids. Germline-derived CDR1 and CDR2 are LNHDA and SQIVND (reference sequence). The DNA for the CDR3 is TGTGCCAGTAGTCCTCAGGGAGGCGAGCAGTACTTC. This codes for CASSPQGGEQYF.

V gene TRBV5-6 combines with J gene TRBJ2-1; 7 positions match TRBD2. The CDR3 has 16 residues. Germline V lookup: CDR1 SGHDT, CDR2 YYEEEE. J was trimmed by 0 bases and V by 4 bases; bases with no gene match: 7. CDR3 nucleotide sequence: TGTGCCAGCAGCCGCCGAGCGGGACTCTCCTACAATGAGCAGTTCTTC. Amino acids: CASSRRAGLSYNEQFF.

The rearrangement uses TRBV6-1 and TRBJ2-1, with D hard to call. This CDR3 is built from 13 residues. V lost 5 bases, J lost 0 bases, and 5 bases lay in between. Germline-derived CDR1 and CDR2 are MNHNS and SASEGT. CDR3 sequence (DNA): TGTGCCAGCAGTAAGAGCTCCTACAATGAGCAGTTCTTC. Translating it yields CASSKSSYNEQFF.

The J gene is TRBJ2-7, the V gene TRBV2, with TRBD2 identical over 11 bases. J lost 7 bases, V lost 5 bases, and 7 bases had no gene match. Germline CDR1 reads SNHLY; CDR2 reads FYNNEI. This CDR3 is built from 14 residues. In nucleotides, the CDR3 is TGTGCCAGCAGTCTTAGCGGGAGGGCGAGAGAGCAGTACTTC. It encodes CASSLSGRAREQYF.

J is TRBJ2-7 and V is TRBV11-1, with TRBD2 identical over 11 bases. V was clipped by 6 bases and J by 2 bases; unmatched bases: 6. In germline, CDR1 is SGHAT, CDR2 FQDESV (reference sequence). CDR3 size: 15 residues. The CDR3 DNA reads TGTGCCAGCAGTCCTAGCGGGAGGTACACCTACGAGCAGTACTTC. It encodes CASSPSGRYTYEQYF.

This chain joins TRBV30 and TRBJ1-4; D unclear. The CDR3 has 12 amino acids. Germline values: CDR1 GTSNPN, CDR2 SVGIG (reference sequence). Between the trimmed V and J ends, which lost 8 bases and 3 bases, there was a span of 10 bases. CDR3 sequence (DNA): TGTGCCCACCGGGAGCCTAATGAAAAACTGTTTTTT. Translating it yields CAHREPNEKLFF. The whole variable domain, filled in from reference TRBV30 and TRBJ1-4, reads SQTIHQWPATLVQPVGSPLSLECTVEGTSNPNLYWYRQAAGRGLQLLFYSVGIGQISSEVPQNLSASRPQDRQFILSSKKLLLSDSGFYLCAHREPNEKLFFGSGTQLSVL.

The CDR3 DNA follows: TGTGCCAGCAGCTCACCAGGGGAGACCCAGTACTTC. The encoded protein is CASSSPGETQYF. The chain employs TRBV6-5 and TRBJ2-5, with D possibly TRBD1 on 5 matching bases. The V and J ends lost 6 bases and 5 bases respectively, with 10 bases between them. The CDR3 covers 12 residues. CDR1 MNHEY and CDR2 SVGAGI come from the germline V gene.

The chain joins TRBV27 to TRBJ1-1; 7 bases line up with TRBD1. Germline loops: CDR1 MNHEY, CDR2 SMNVEV (reference sequence). The CDR3 extends over 14 amino acids. Trimming removed 2 bases from V and 11 bases from J; junction bases left unmatched: 11. The CDR3 region has the DNA TGTGCCAGCAGTTTAAATATTGACAGGGTGGCGGCTTTCTTT. This codes for CASSLNIDRVAAFF.

This CDR3 is CASYVHSPGTEAFF. The DNA of the CDR3 is TGTGCCAGTTACGTCCATTCGCCGGGCACTGAAGCTTTCTTT. The J gene is TRBJ1-1, the V gene TRBV27, with D unresolved. The CDR3 is 14 residues long. Germline assignment: CDR1 MNHEY and CDR2 SMNVEV (reference sequence). V dropped 9 bases and J dropped 4 bases, with 18 bases sitting between them.

The V gene is TRBV11-3, the J gene TRBJ2-3; 8 nucleotides line up with TRBD2. Trimming at V came to 8 bases and at J to 2 bases, leaving 9 bases not matched to a gene. This CDR3 comprises 15 residues. Germline V gene sequence: CDR1 SGHNT, CDR2 YENEEA. The CDR3 here is CASAPGGQNTDTQYF. As DNA, the CDR3 is TGTGCCAGCGCACCGGGAGGGCAGAACACAGATACGCAGTATTTT.

The gene calls are TRBV7-2 and TRBJ2-1, with a tentative D call TRBD2 (6 bases). Germline CDR1 is SGHTA and CDR2 is FQGNSA. V was shortened by 2 bases and J by 0 bases, with 11 bases between the two germline ends. The CDR3 spans 16 residues. CDR3 in DNA: TGTGCCAGCAGCTTATCCCGGACTACCTCCTACAATGAGCAGTTCTTC. Its translation: CASSLSRTTSYNEQFF.

The table lists this clone with a count of one. The chain recombines TRBV14 with TRBJ2-1; D may be TRBD1 or TRBD2 (7 bases each). Per the germline V gene, CDR1 is SGHDN and CDR2 is FVKESK. The CDR3 is 17 residues long. Trimming left V 0 bases short and J 5 bases short, with 17 bases between. CDR3 in DNA: TGTGCCAGCAGCCAAGAAGGTTGGGAGGGGGCTAACAATGAGCAGTTCTTC. It yields the protein CASSQEGWEGANNEQFF.

V gene TRBV11-3 combines with J gene TRBJ2-7; D is undetermined. Germline CDR1 reads SGHNT; CDR2 reads YENEEA. V gave up 2 bases and J gave up 2 bases, with 13 bases separating them. This CDR3 is 15 amino acids long. CDR3 coding DNA: TGTGCCAGCAGCTTATACAGCCAGCTTACCTACGAGCAGTACTTC. Amino acid sequence: CASSLYSQLTYEQYF.

DNA for the CDR3: TGCGCCAGCAGCTTGGCGGGTAGTCCTAGCACAGATACGCAGTATTTT. Protein: CASSLAGSPSTDTQYF. The V gene is TRBV5-1, the J gene TRBJ2-3; no reliable D call. V dropped 0 bases and J dropped 0 bases, with 11 bases sitting between them. The CDR3 spans 16 residues. Germline values: CDR1 SGHRS, CDR2 YFSETQ.

This CDR3 reads CASSLTGTGRTEAFF. The DNA for the CDR3 is TGTGCCAGCAGCCTTACCGGGACAGGGCGAACTGAAGCTTTCTTT. The rearrangement joins TRBV11-1 to TRBJ1-1; 9 bases line up with TRBD1. J lost 5 bases, V lost 5 bases, and 9 bases had no gene match. Germline assignment: CDR1 SGHAT and CDR2 FQDESV (reference sequence). There are 15 residues in the CDR3.

The V and J genes are TRBV9 and TRBJ2-1, with a possible D match to TRBD1 (6 bases). Trimming left V 5 bases short and J 7 bases short, with 22 bases between. The germline CDR1 and CDR2 sequences are SGDLS and YYNGEE. CDR3 length: 16 residues. CDR3 loop: CASSRSPQGSMNEQFF. The CDR3 DNA reads as TGTGCCAGCAGTCGTAGCCCCCAGGGGAGCATGAATGAGCAGTTCTTC.